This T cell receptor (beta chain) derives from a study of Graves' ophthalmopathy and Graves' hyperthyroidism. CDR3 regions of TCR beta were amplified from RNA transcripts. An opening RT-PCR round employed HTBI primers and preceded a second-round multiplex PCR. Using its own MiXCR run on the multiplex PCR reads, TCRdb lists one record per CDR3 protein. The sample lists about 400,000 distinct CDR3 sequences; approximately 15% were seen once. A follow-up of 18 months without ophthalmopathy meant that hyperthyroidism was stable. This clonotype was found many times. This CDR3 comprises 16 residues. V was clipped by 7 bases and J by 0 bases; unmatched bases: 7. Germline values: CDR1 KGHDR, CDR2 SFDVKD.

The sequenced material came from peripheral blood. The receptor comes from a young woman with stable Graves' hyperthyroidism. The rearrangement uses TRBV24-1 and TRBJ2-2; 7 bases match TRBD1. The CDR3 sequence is CATRSGTDANTGELFF. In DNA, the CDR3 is TGTGCCACCAGATCCGGGACAGACGCGAACACCGGGGAGCTGTTTTTT.